The 22 T cell receptor beta chains listed next were all sequenced from one sample in a study of blood T cells in healthy people across ages. Primed by a sample-barcoded 5' primer and a J-beta primer mix, a second PCR proceeded for about 7 to 11 cycles. One entry per CDR3 protein results from TCRdb running MiXCR on the 5' RACE reads. The sample carries some 940,000 distinct CDR3 sequences, almost 30% recorded once. These data were also filed under a second study, of T cells of mothers and their children.

The sample taken for sequencing was blood. Receptor source: a woman between 35 and 50 years old in good health.

This clonotype was detected ten times or more. The chain uses TRBV9 and TRBJ2-1; perhaps TRBD1 as D (6 bases). Trimming pared 0 bases from V and 4 bases from J, leaving 14 bases between. This CDR3 region has 16 residues. Germline CDR1 SGDLS, CDR2 YYNGEE. Here the CDR3 reads CASSVGRAGVYNEQFF. The CDR3 coding sequence is TGTGCCAGCAGCGTAGGCAGGGCAGGGGTATACAATGAGCAGTTCTTC.

In its sample, this clonotype was seen many times. The chain recombines TRBV7-2 with TRBJ2-7; TRBD2 matches at 10 bases. The CDR3 runs 15 residues. Germline-derived CDR1 and CDR2 are SGHTA and FQGNSA. After removal of 1 base from V and 4 bases from J, the junction contained 4 bases not matched to a gene. The CDR3 sequence is CASSLVGTSEYEQYF. CDR3 coding DNA: TGTGCCAGCAGCTTAGTTGGGACTAGCGAGTACGAGCAGTACTTC.

This clonotype was observed at least ten times. The chain uses TRBV9 and TRBJ2-5; TRBD2 matches 8 bases. In germline, CDR1 is SGDLS, CDR2 YYNGEE. V shed 0 bases, J shed 4 bases, and the junction held 5 bases outside the gene matches. The CDR3 loop spans 15 amino acids. The CDR3 DNA follows: TGTGCCAGCAGCGTAGCGGGGGGGCGTGGAGAGACCCAGTACTTC. Translation gives CASSVAGGRGETQYF.

The J gene is TRBJ2-5, the V gene TRBV20-1; D uncertain. The V end was cut by 3 bases, the J end by 11 bases, with 22 bases between. The CDR3 spans 14 residues. CDR1 is DFQATT, CDR2 SNEGSKA, per germline (reference sequence). The CDR3 coding sequence is TGCAGTGCTAGTTCCAGACGGGCCTACAATGAGCAGTACTTC. It is translated as CSASSRRAYNEQYF.

This clonotype was detected a few times. The V gene is TRBV7-2, the J gene TRBJ1-1; D gene ambiguous. The ends were cut back, 0 bases at V and 8 bases at J, with 10 bases in the middle. Germline V gene data show CDR1 as SGHTA and CDR2 as FQGNSA. The CDR3 spans 13 residues. CDR3 residues: CASSLAVIREAFF. The CDR3 nucleotides are TGTGCCAGCAGCTTAGCGGTGATACGGGAAGCTTTCTTT.

Comment on this clonotype: The junction does not match germline at one end; this may be a read error. This sequence joins TRBV6-5 and TRBJ2-6; tentative D call: TRBD2 (6 bases). The CDR3 is 18 residues long. Per germline, CDR1 MNHEY and CDR2 SVGAGI. Here the CDR3 DNA reads TGTGCCAGCAGTTACTCGGGGACGGGGGAGGTTGGGGCCAACGTCCCGACTTTC. This translates into CASSYSGTGEVGANVPTF.

Worth noting for this clonotype: This may be a read error: a much more frequent sequence differs by one nucleotide. The CDR3 region is CASSLVGLAGEIQYF. In nucleotides, the CDR3 is TGTGCCAGCAGCTTAGTGGGACTAGCGGGAGAGATCCAGTACTTC. This chain links TRBV11-2 with TRBJ2-7, with TRBD2 matching over 14 bases. Germline V gene lookup returns CDR1 SGHAT and CDR2 FQNNGV. The CDR3 has 15 residues. The V and J ends lost 1 base and 10 bases, in that order; junction bases with no gene match: 6.

This clonotype came up many times. The chain uses TRBV5-1 and TRBJ2-1; D is perhaps TRBD2 (5 bases). Germline V gene lookup returns CDR1 SGHRS and CDR2 YFSETQ. The V and J ends lost 3 bases and 2 bases respectively, with 12 bases between them. The CDR3 has 15 residues. DNA for the CDR3: TGCGCCAGCAGCTCAGGACTCCTGCCCTACAATGAGCAGTTCTTC. Its translation is CASSSGLLPYNEQFF.

The CDR3 DNA sequence: TGTGCTTCACGGGGACAGCAAGAGACCCGGTACTTC. It encodes CASRGQQETRYF. The chain links TRBV7-7 to TRBJ2-4; 7 bases line up with TRBD1. CDR1 and CDR2 (germline): SSHAT, FNYEAQ (reference sequence). The CDR3 consists of 12 residues.

The chain employs TRBV10-3 and TRBJ1-2; D call uncertain. The CDR3 loop spans 13 amino acids. From germline, CDR1 is ENHRY and CDR2 SYGVKD. Trimming took off 8 bases at V and 0 bases at J, with 10 bases between the two ends. The CDR3 region has the DNA TGTGCCATCCAGCAAGACCCTAACTATGGCTACACCTTC. Protein sequence: CAIQQDPNYGYTF.

V usage is TRBV20-1 and J usage is TRBJ1-2, with TRBD1 as a possible D gene (6 bases). With 3 bases removed from V and 4 bases from J, the gap between germline ends came to 18 bases. Germline CDR1 reads DFQATT; CDR2 reads SNEGSKA (reference sequence). This CDR3 has 15 amino acids. The CDR3 loop reads CSARGAGLRLYGYTF. CDR3 DNA sequence: TGCAGTGCTAGGGGGGCCGGGCTCAGGCTCTATGGCTACACCTTC.

The chain employs TRBV19 and TRBJ2-4; the D gene is possibly TRBD2 (6 bases). Trimming stripped 5 bases from V and 0 bases from J, with 11 bases between. This CDR3 spans 15 amino acids. Germline CDR1 reads LNHDA; CDR2 reads SQIVND (reference sequence). The CDR3: CASSVREIAKNIQYF. As DNA, the CDR3 is TGTGCCAGTAGTGTCCGGGAGATAGCCAAAAACATTCAGTACTTC.

On this clonotype itself: This may stem from a read error, because a much larger clone lies one nucleotide away. This chain connects TRBV20-1 to TRBJ2-7, with 7 nucleotides matching TRBD2. Germline CDR1 is DFQATT and CDR2 is SNEGSKA (reference sequence). The V and J ends lost 3 bases and 4 bases, in that order; junction bases with no gene match: 6. The CDR3 sequence is 13 residues long. CDR3 sequence: CSASTSERYEQYF. The CDR3 DNA follows: TGCAGTGCTAGCACTAGCGAAAGGTACGAGCAGTACTTC.

The chain joins TRBV27 to TRBJ1-1, with no clear D. Germline lookup yields CDR1 MNHEY and CDR2 SMNVEV (reference sequence). The CDR3 consists of 17 residues. V lost 3 bases and J 0 bases, leaving 17 bases between the germline ends. This CDR3 is CASSFIRLRSMNTEAFF. For the CDR3, the DNA is TGTGCCAGCAGTTTCATAAGGCTCCGTAGCATGAACACTGAAGCTTTCTTT.

The rearrangement joins TRBV7-9 to TRBJ1-1; D is unclear. CDR3 length: 13 amino acids. Per the germline V gene, CDR1 is SEHNR and CDR2 is FQNEAQ (reference sequence). V lost 1 base and J 6 bases, leaving 9 bases between the germline ends. The CDR3 DNA sequence: TGTGCCAGCAGCTTAGTTTTGTACGCTGAAGCTTTCTTT. Translating gives CASSLVLYAEAFF.

Worth noting for this clonotype: A much larger clone sits a single nucleotide away, making a read error possible. The CDR3 DNA follows: TGCGCCGGCAGCCAAGATTCTCGGACCGGGGCATTCTACGAGCAGTACTTC. This codes for CAGSQDSRTGAFYEQYF. The chain is built from TRBV4-3 and TRBJ2-7; possibly TRBD1 or TRBD2 for D (5 bases each). Germline V lookup: CDR1 LGHNA, CDR2 YSLEER. The CDR3 has 17 amino acids.

With respect to this clonotype: Germline is not matched at one junction end, which may reflect a read error. The rearrangement uses TRBV6-5 and TRBJ2-3, with unresolved D. The CDR3 runs to 14 residues. Germline CDR1 and CDR2: MNHEY and SVGAGI. The DNA of the CDR3 is TGTGCCAACAGTTACAGCAGGCCCACAGATACGCAGTATTTT. Translated, it gives CANSYSRPTDTQYF.

The genes are TRBV5-6 and TRBJ2-1; TRBD2 might be the D (6 bases). Germline CDR1 and CDR2: SGHDT and YYEEEE. This CDR3 comprises 12 residues. The V and J ends lost 4 bases and 15 bases respectively, with 17 bases between them. This CDR3 is CASSLRAGYPFF. The CDR3 DNA follows: TGTGCCAGCAGCCTCCGGGCGGGGTACCCGTTCTTC.

This clonotype was recorded at least ten times. V gene TRBV28 combines with J gene TRBJ1-2, with no clear D. CDR1 is MDHEN, CDR2 SYDVKM, per germline. The V end was cut by 3 bases, the J end by 0 bases, with 8 bases between. The CDR3 length is 14 residues. In DNA form, the CDR3 reads TGTGCCAGCAGTTTTCCGGAACCTAACTATGGCTACACCTTC. It specifies CASSFPEPNYGYTF.

This clonotype was seen many times. The V and J genes are TRBV4-3 and TRBJ2-6; unclear D gene. Germline V CDR1 and CDR2: LGHNA, YSLEER. Trimming cost V 0 bases and J 4 bases, with 13 bases left between them. This CDR3 comprises 17 residues. CDR3 sequence reads: CASSQDDWIGGANVLTF. In DNA, the CDR3 is TGCGCCAGCAGCCAAGACGACTGGATAGGGGGGGCCAACGTCCTGACTTTC.

The chain uses TRBV21-1 and TRBJ1-2; TRBD1, the table's D call, was not compared with the DNA. TRBV21-1 has pseudogene status. The CDR3 contains 19 residues. The CDR3 DNA is TGTGCCAGCAGCATACCAACAGGGGGGTTCGAACAAATTAACTATGGCTACACCTTC. Its protein is CASSIPTGGFEQINYGYTF.

This chain joins TRBV9 and TRBJ2-1; TRBD2 agrees at 11 bases. The CDR3 is 17 amino acids. The V and J ends lost 0 bases and 6 bases, in that order; junction bases with no gene match: 8. Per germline, CDR1 SGDLS and CDR2 YYNGEE. In DNA form, the CDR3 reads TGTGCCAGCAGCGTAGCACCGCCGACTAGCGGGACCAATGAGCAGTTCTTC. Its protein is CASSVAPPTSGTNEQFF.